This T cell receptor (beta chain) is drawn from a study of T-cell memory formation after mild COVID-19. The V end lost 8 bases, the J end lost 1 base, and 8 bases lay between the germline ends. The germline V gene encodes CDR1 SGHVS and CDR2 FQNEAQ. CDR3 length: 13 residues. 5'RACE, which relied on constant-segment primers, yielded TCR alpha and TCR beta cDNA libraries carrying sample barcodes and UMIs. TCRdb analysed the 5' RACE reads with MiXCR anew, one entry per CDR3 protein. The data show under 400,000 distinct CDR3 sequences, with 25% to 30% seen just once and approximately 15% held by the top ten. This clonotype was detected only a few times. The antigen remains undetermined. Study-level results: Contracting clones, day 15 to 85, had balanced CD4/CD8, and later expanders favored CD4+. Those CD4+ clones that contracted were mainly in CM and EM (CD8+ ones in EMRA). Whether day 37 second-wave clones are SARS-CoV-2-specific was not confirmed.

The rearrangement joins TRBV7-8 to TRBJ2-2, with a tentative D call TRBD2 (5 bases). The sequenced sample was PBMCs or a T cell subset sorted from them (not recorded which). This clonotype was sampled from an adult woman who had mild COVID-19 (a few samples of this study predate the infection). Cell type and time point are not known. The CDR3 loop reads CASVRGNTGELFF. The CDR3 DNA reads as TGTGCCAGCGTTCGGGGGAACACCGGGGAGCTGTTTTTT.